Presented here are 11 T cell receptor beta chains from one specimen sequenced in a study of blood T cell repertoires in COVID-19. This table comes from immunoSEQ multiplex PCR, and its TCRdb copy is limited to in-frame clones, with some not included. Of 250,000 or so clones in the sample, about 90% were seen once. Specimen: peripheral blood. Receptor source: a man aged 55 to 70 with acute or convalescent COVID-19.

This chain links TRBV28 with TRBJ2-1; 8 nucleotides match TRBD2. This CDR3 is built from 15 residues. CDR1 and CDR2 from the germline V gene are MDHEN and SYDVKM. The junction had 9 bases not matched to a gene; V was cut back by 1 base and J by 10 bases. The CDR3 bases are TGTGCCAGCAGTTTATTTAACGGGAGGGCCAGGGAGCAGTTCTTC. Protein product: CASSLFNGRAREQFF.

The gene calls are TRBV28 and TRBJ1-2, with D maybe TRBD1 (5 bases). Germline V gene lookup returns CDR1 MDHEN and CDR2 SYDVKM. Deletions cut 4 bases from V and 7 bases from J, with 19 bases between. This CDR3 comprises 15 residues. The CDR3 protein is CASSSGGDSRIGYTF. DNA of the CDR3: TGTGCCAGCAGTTCCGGGGGAGACAGTCGGATTGGCTACACCTTC.

In the case of this clone: At one end, the junction sequence differs from germline, possibly due to a read error. The J gene is TRBJ1-5, the V gene TRBV9; 7 bases agree with TRBD1. There are 15 residues in the CDR3. Looked up from germline, CDR1 is SGDLS and CDR2 is YYNGEE. As DNA, the CDR3 is TGTGCCGGCAGCCCAATGGGGACAGAGAATCAGCCCCAGCATTTT. This sequence encodes CAGSPMGTENQPQHF.

The chain has TRBV7-9 and TRBJ2-2; 12 nucleotides line up with TRBD2. Germline loops: CDR1 SEHNR, CDR2 FQNEAQ (reference sequence). V trimming: 2 bases; J trimming: 3 bases; junction bases outside the gene matches: 10. This CDR3 has 19 amino acids. The CDR3 bases are TGTGCCAGCAGCTTAATCGCCTATCTAGCGGGAGGGGACACCGGGGAGCTGTTTTTT. Amino acid sequence: CASSLIAYLAGGDTGELFF.

The J gene is TRBJ1-6, the V gene TRBV18, with 9 bases identical to TRBD1. Germline V lookup: CDR1 KGHSH, CDR2 LQKENI. The CDR3 totals 17 residues. The V gene end was trimmed by 3 bases and the J gene end by 8 bases; junction bases not matched to a gene: 11. The CDR3 DNA reads TGTGCCAGCTCACCGGCGGACAGGGGCGTAGGGGATTCACCCCTCCACTTT. It translates to CASSPADRGVGDSPLHF.

The rearrangement uses TRBV7-2 and TRBJ2-7, with D possibly TRBD2 on 5 matching bases. Germline CDR1 is SGHTA and CDR2 is FQGNSA. The CDR3 extends over 11 amino acids. V was cut by 5 bases and J by 6 bases, with 8 bases left in between. The CDR3 DNA is TGTGCCAGCAGCCGGACTTTCGAGCAGTACTTC. Protein product: CASSRTFEQYF.

The chain recombines TRBV6-2 or TRBV6-3 with TRBJ2-2; the match to TRBD1 covers 9 bases. CDR1 is MNHEY and CDR2 is SVGEGT in the germline V gene. V lost 5 bases, J lost 4 bases, and 5 bases stayed unmatched. This CDR3 spans 15 amino acids. This CDR3 reads CASSPRDRATGELFF. The CDR3 DNA reads TGTGCCAGCAGTCCCCGGGACAGGGCCACCGGGGAGCTGTTTTTT.

The V and J genes are TRBV6-1 and TRBJ1-4, with 8 bases fitting TRBD1. This CDR3 contains 14 residues. With 2 bases clipped from V and 7 bases from J, the junction kept 3 bases outside the gene matches. Germline V gene data show CDR1 as MNHNS and CDR2 as SASEGT. CDR3 amino acids: CASSEQGAGEKLFF. The CDR3, as DNA: TGTGCCAGCAGTGAACAGGGGGCTGGTGAAAAACTGTTTTTT.

The chain combines TRBV19 with TRBJ2-7; TRBD2 agrees at 7 bases. Germline V gene data show CDR1 as LNHDA and CDR2 as SQIVND (reference sequence). V lost 1 base, J lost 4 bases, and 10 bases stayed unmatched. CDR3 length equals 16 residues. The chain's CDR3 is CASSIVATGGGYEQYF. CDR3 nucleotides: TGTGCCAGTAGTATAGTAGCAACGGGAGGAGGATACGAGCAGTACTTC.

The rearrangement links TRBV12-3 or TRBV12-4 to TRBJ1-1, with D tentatively TRBD1 (6 bases). Trimming removed 3 bases from V and 2 bases from J, with 7 bases in between. This CDR3 is built from 13 residues. CDR3 protein: CASSLGANTEAFF. The CDR3 DNA follows: TGTGCCAGCAGTTTGGGGGCAAACACTGAAGCTTTCTTT.

CDR3 loop: CASSLGLAGGTANTGELFF. CDR3 DNA: TGTGCCAGCAGCTTAGGACTAGCGGGAGGGACCGCGAACACCGGGGAGCTGTTTTTT. J is TRBJ2-2 and V is TRBV7-8, with 14 bases lining up with TRBD2. Unmatched junction bases numbered 4, after V lost 1 base and J lost 0 bases. Germline V lookup: CDR1 SGHVS, CDR2 FQNEAQ. The CDR3 sequence is 19 residues long. The full variable domain, rest sourced from reference TRBV7-8 and TRBJ2-2, is GAGVSQSPRYKVAKRGQDVALRCDPISGHVSLFWYQQALGQGPEFLTYFQNEAQLDKSGLPSDRFFAERPEGSVSTLKIQRTQQEDSAVYLCASSLGLAGGTANTGELFFGEGSRLTVL.